What follows are 26 T cell receptor beta chains derived from one specimen sequenced in a study of T cell changes during pregnancy in multiple sclerosis (dated by TCRdb to about 2019). Libraries came from the immunoSEQ multiplex PCR assay. TCRdb stores this immuneACCESS table with in-frame sequences only. Part of the clones is absent; in the studies checked, under half of the shortfall reflects unresolved V genes, and no reason is known for the rest. The sample table holds approximately 100,000 clones, of which around nine tenths were seen once. 1.2% of the sample is held by the ten biggest clonotypes. Sequencing used peripheral blood, obtained in the second trimester of pregnancy. The receptors come from a female donor with multiple sclerosis, enrolled in a pregnancy study.

V gene TRBV6-6 combines with J gene TRBJ1-6, with 7 bases identical to TRBD1. V dropped 6 bases and J dropped 4; count of bases not matched to a gene: 6. In germline, CDR1 is MNHNY, CDR2 SVGAGI (reference sequence). CDR3 length equals 15 residues. The CDR3 nucleotides read TGTGCCAGCAGAACCGGGACAGCATATAATTCACCCCTCCACTTT. Translated: CASRTGTAYNSPLHF.

The V and J genes are TRBV5-5 and TRBJ2-7, with a tentative D call TRBD1 (5 bases). CDR3 length equals 15 residues. Germline CDR1 SGHKS, CDR2 YYEKEE (reference sequence). The ends were cut back, 4 bases at V and 3 bases at J, with 17 bases in the middle. In nucleotides, the CDR3 is TGTGCCAGCAGCCCCTACCCAGGACAATTCTACGAGCAGTACTTC. This gives the protein CASSPYPGQFYEQYF.

This sequence joins TRBV27 and TRBJ2-7; D is unclear. The ends were cut back, 4 bases at V and 1 base at J, with 14 bases in the middle. This CDR3 spans 15 amino acids. Germline V gene sequence: CDR1 MNHEY, CDR2 SMNVEV (reference sequence). The CDR3 nucleotides are TGTGCCAGCAGTTCGGAGCCCCGGCTGTCCTACGAGCAGTACTTC. Translation: CASSSEPRLSYEQYF.

The chain uses TRBV6-5 and TRBJ1-1, with a possible D match to TRBD1 (5 bases). V lost 2 bases and J lost 1, with 8 bases in between. Germline CDR1 is MNHEY and CDR2 is SVGAGI. The CDR3 is 14 amino acids. The chain's CDR3 is CASSYRGPNTEAFF. DNA of the CDR3: TGTGCCAGCAGTTACAGGGGCCCGAACACTGAAGCTTTCTTT.

This clone was detected only once. The V call is TRBV9, the J call TRBJ2-1, with TRBD2 matching 7 bases. The ends lost 0 bases at V and 0 bases at J; junction bases unmatched: 3. CDR3 length: 16 residues. The germline gives CDR1 SGDLS, CDR2 YYNGEE. This CDR3 reads CASSVGDYNSYNEQFF. The CDR3 DNA reads TGTGCCAGCAGCGTAGGGGACTACAACTCCTACAATGAGCAGTTCTTC.

Here the CDR3 DNA reads TGTGCCAGCTCACGGGACAGGGATACTGAAGCTTTCTTT. Protein sequence: CASSRDRDTEAFF. The chain couples TRBV18 to TRBJ1-1; TRBD1 matches 9 bases. This CDR3 is built from 13 residues. V gave up 4 bases and J gave up 5 bases; unmatched junction bases: 2. Germline assignment: CDR1 KGHSH and CDR2 LQKENI. The variable domain in full, completed from reference TRBV18 and TRBJ1-1, reads NAGVMQNPRHLVRRRGQEARLRCSPMKGHSHVYWYRQLPEEGLKFMVYLQKENIIDESGMPKERFSAEFPKEGPSILRIQQVVRGDSAAYFCASSRDRDTEAFFGQGTRLTVV.

This clone was seen more than once but under ten times. The V and J genes are TRBV6-1 and TRBJ2-7; a weak D match, TRBD1 (5 bases). Germline-derived CDR1 and CDR2 are MNHNS and SASEGT. V lost 1 base and J lost 0, with 10 bases in between. This CDR3 region has 15 residues. CDR3 amino acids: CASSEDPGASYEQYF. As DNA, the CDR3 is TGTGCCAGCAGTGAAGACCCTGGGGCCTCCTACGAGCAGTACTTC.

V usage is TRBV7-2 and J usage is TRBJ1-2; TRBD1 aligns across 8 bases. The CDR3 runs to 13 residues. Germline values: CDR1 SGHTA, CDR2 FQGNSA. V gave up 5 bases and J gave up 6 bases; unmatched junction bases: 5. CDR3 region: CASSLQGGDGYTF. In DNA form, the CDR3 reads TGTGCCAGCAGCCTACAGGGGGGAGATGGCTACACCTTC.

The rearrangement links TRBV28 to TRBJ1-5, with a tentative D call TRBD1 (6 bases). CDR1 and CDR2 (germline): MDHEN, SYDVKM. The germline V and J ends were trimmed by 5 bases and 5 bases, with 16 bases remaining between them. This CDR3 contains 15 residues. The CDR3 protein is CASSIQGLGHQPQHF. CDR3 nucleotide sequence: TGTGCCAGCAGTATACAGGGTCTCGGTCATCAGCCCCAGCATTTT. Filled out from reference TRBV28 and TRBJ1-5, the complete variable domain reads DVKVTQSSRYLVKRTGEKVFLECVQDMDHENMFWYRQDPGLGLRLIYFSYDVKMKEKGDIPEGYSVSREKKERFSLILESASTNQTSMYLCASSIQGLGHQPQHFGDGTRLSIL.

This clone was seen only once. The V and J genes are TRBV2 and TRBJ2-2; possible D gene TRBD2, 5 bases. From germline, CDR1 is SNHLY and CDR2 FYNNEI. The length of the CDR3 is 15 residues. V lost 5 bases, J lost 0 bases, and 10 bases lay in between. The CDR3 coding sequence is TGTGCCAGCAGTTGGACTGATCCGAACACCGGGGAGCTGTTTTTT. This translates into CASSWTDPNTGELFF.

The chain uses TRBV28 and TRBJ2-1; 11 positions agree with TRBD1. CDR1 and CDR2 from the germline V gene are MDHEN and SYDVKM. The CDR3 covers 15 residues. Trimming at V came to 7 bases and at J to 15 bases, leaving 17 bases not matched to a gene. In nucleotides, the CDR3 is TGTGCCAGCACCCTTCCGGGACAGGGGGAGGGATCAGCGTTCTTC. Protein sequence: CASTLPGQGEGSAFF.

The chain is built from TRBV4-2 and TRBJ2-7; a possible D gene is TRBD2 (6 bases). The germline V and J ends were trimmed by 4 bases and 0 bases, with 13 bases remaining between them. CDR1 LGHNA and CDR2 YNFKEQ come from the germline V gene. The CDR3 is 15 residues long. The CDR3 is CASSLPGLSSYEQYF. Here the CDR3 DNA reads TGTGCCAGCAGCCTTCCGGGACTCTCCTCCTACGAGCAGTACTTC.

This clone was seen once. V and J are TRBV19 and TRBJ2-5; 7 nucleotides match TRBD1. V dropped 5 bases and J dropped 5; count of bases not matched to a gene: 5. Germline CDR1 is LNHDA and CDR2 is SQIVND (reference sequence). The CDR3 contains 13 residues. Here the CDR3 reads CASSGTALETQYF. CDR3 in DNA: TGTGCCAGTAGTGGGACAGCTCTGGAGACCCAGTACTTC.

The chain is built from TRBV29-1 and TRBJ2-7; possible D gene TRBD2, 5 bases. Looked up from germline, CDR1 is SQVTM and CDR2 is ANQGSEA. The CDR3 is 13 residues long. V was shortened by 7 bases and J by 3 bases, with 16 bases between the two germline ends. CDR3 residues: CSAMRAEDYEQYF. The CDR3 DNA reads TGCAGCGCAATGCGGGCCGAGGACTACGAGCAGTACTTC.

The chain employs TRBV30 and TRBJ1-4; D might be TRBD1 (5 bases). The CDR3 has 15 residues. With 3 bases removed from V and 2 bases from J, the gap between germline ends came to 13 bases. Germline CDR1 GTSNPN, CDR2 SVGIG (reference sequence). The CDR3 region is CAWSSKGSTNEKLFF. DNA for the CDR3: TGTGCCTGGAGCTCGAAGGGGTCCACTAATGAAAAACTGTTTTTT.

The chain combines TRBV5-1 with TRBJ2-7; 8 nucleotides align to TRBD1. The germline V gene has CDR1 SGHRS and CDR2 YFSETQ. The J segment lost 5 bases and the V segment lost 4 bases, leaving 14 bases of the junction unmatched. The CDR3 spans 16 residues. This chain's CDR3 is CASSQGPQGAGNEQYF. Here the CDR3 DNA reads TGCGCCAGCAGCCAGGGGCCGCAGGGGGCAGGCAACGAGCAGTACTTC.

The CDR3 region is CATSRASGGEETQYF. Here the CDR3 DNA reads TGTGCCACCAGCAGAGCTAGCGGGGGAGAAGAGACCCAGTACTTC. V usage is TRBV15 and J usage is TRBJ2-5; TRBD2 aligns across 10 bases. Trimming cost V 1 base and J 3 bases; bases outside gene matches: 2. The CDR3 extends over 15 amino acids. CDR1 and CDR2 from the germline V gene are LNHNV and YYDKDF (reference sequence). The full variable domain, rest sourced from reference TRBV15 and TRBJ2-5, is DAMVIQNPRYQVTQFGKPVTLSCSQTLNHNVMYWYQQKSSQAPKLLFHYYDKDFNNEADTPDNFQSRRPNTSFCFLDIRSPGLGDTAMYLCATSRASGGEETQYFGPGTRLLVL.

This clone is a singleton in its sample. The chain links TRBV5-1 to TRBJ2-7, with 7 bases identical to TRBD1. Germline CDR1 reads SGHRS; CDR2 reads YFSETQ. This CDR3 spans 14 amino acids. The trim removed 0 bases at V and 6 bases at J, leaving 6 bases unmatched. The CDR3 reads CASSLEQGRSEQYF. The CDR3 coding sequence is TGCGCCAGCAGCTTGGAACAGGGGAGAAGCGAGCAGTACTTC.

The chain uses TRBV15 and TRBJ2-5, with TRBD1 matching over 7 bases. The CDR3 totals 15 residues. V dropped 5 bases and J dropped 4; count of bases not matched to a gene: 10. Germline CDR1 reads LNHNV; CDR2 reads YYDKDF (reference sequence). As DNA, the CDR3 is TGTGCCACCAGCGTTAGACAGGGTACGACAGAGACCCAGTACTTC. This encodes CATSVRQGTTETQYF.

The chain uses TRBV14 and TRBJ2-5, with a weak D call TRBD2 (5 bases). This CDR3 is 14 amino acids long. Deletions cut 1 base from V and 7 bases from J, with 13 bases between. Germline loops: CDR1 SGHDN, CDR2 FVKESK. The CDR3 loop reads CASSQVLRGGTQYF. The CDR3 coding sequence is TGTGCCAGCAGCCAAGTACTGAGAGGAGGGACCCAGTACTTC.

V usage is TRBV9 and J usage is TRBJ2-1, with 9 bases fitting TRBD2. Trimming cost V 0 bases and J 5 bases; bases outside gene matches: 6. This CDR3 has 16 amino acids. The germline CDR1 and CDR2 sequences are SGDLS and YYNGEE. CDR3 amino acids: CASSVGAGGPDNEQFF. In DNA, the CDR3 is TGTGCCAGCAGCGTAGGGGCGGGGGGGCCAGACAATGAGCAGTTCTTC. Supplemented by reference TRBV9 and TRBJ2-1, the full variable domain reads DSGVTQTPKHLITATGQRVTLRCSPRSGDLSVYWYQQSLDQGLQFLIQYYNGEERAKGNILERFSAQQFPDLHSELNLSSLELGDSALYFCASSVGAGGPDNEQFFGPGTRLTVL.

This clone was seen just once. The chain joins TRBV5-1 to TRBJ2-2, with 8 bases that match TRBD1. The CDR3 runs to 15 residues. V trimming: 5 bases; J trimming: 6 bases; junction bases outside the gene matches: 9. Germline CDR1 is SGHRS and CDR2 is YFSETQ. CDR3 sequence (DNA): TGCGCCAGCAGACCGACAGGGGCCGACCCCGGGGAGCTGTTTTTT. Its protein is CASRPTGADPGELFF.

The chain combines TRBV5-1 with TRBJ2-3; unclear D gene. The V end lost 1 base, the J end lost 2 bases, and 8 bases lay between the germline ends. CDR3 length equals 14 residues. Germline values: CDR1 SGHRS, CDR2 YFSETQ. DNA for the CDR3: TGCGCCAGCAGCTTGACCCGGTCCACAGATACGCAGTATTTT. Amino acids: CASSLTRSTDTQYF.

The chain joins TRBV9 to TRBJ1-1; 7 bases are shared with TRBD1. Germline-derived CDR1 and CDR2 are SGDLS and YYNGEE. The V gene end was trimmed by 3 bases and the J gene end by 0 bases; junction bases not matched to a gene: 5. This CDR3 is built from 15 residues. As DNA, the CDR3 is TGTGCCAGCAGCGCATCCGGGACAGTGAACACTGAAGCTTTCTTT. This encodes CASSASGTVNTEAFF.

This chain connects TRBV2 to TRBJ2-3; 9 positions agree with TRBD2. The germline V gene has CDR1 SNHLY and CDR2 FYNNEI. CDR3 length: 15 amino acids. With 4 bases clipped from V and 1 base from J, the junction kept 3 bases outside the gene matches. Here the CDR3 reads CASSGVAGGTDTQYF. The CDR3 DNA follows: TGTGCCAGCAGTGGAGTAGCGGGAGGCACAGATACGCAGTATTTT.

This sequence joins TRBV14 and TRBJ1-1, with D possibly matching TRBD1 (5 bases). Trimming shortened V by 6 bases and J by 1 base, and 15 bases separated the two germline ends. CDR1 and CDR2 (germline): SGHDN, FVKESK. CDR3 length: 15 amino acids. The CDR3 reads CASSISSRGNTEAFF. For the CDR3, the DNA is TGTGCCAGCAGTATCAGCAGTAGGGGGAACACTGAAGCTTTCTTT. The full variable domain, with the rest looked up from reference TRBV14 and TRBJ1-1, is EAGVTQFPSHSVIEKGQTVTLRCDPISGHDNLYWYRRVMGKEIKFLLHFVKESKQDESGMPNNRFLAERTGGTYSTLKVQPAELEDSGVYFCASSISSRGNTEAFFGQGTRLTVV.